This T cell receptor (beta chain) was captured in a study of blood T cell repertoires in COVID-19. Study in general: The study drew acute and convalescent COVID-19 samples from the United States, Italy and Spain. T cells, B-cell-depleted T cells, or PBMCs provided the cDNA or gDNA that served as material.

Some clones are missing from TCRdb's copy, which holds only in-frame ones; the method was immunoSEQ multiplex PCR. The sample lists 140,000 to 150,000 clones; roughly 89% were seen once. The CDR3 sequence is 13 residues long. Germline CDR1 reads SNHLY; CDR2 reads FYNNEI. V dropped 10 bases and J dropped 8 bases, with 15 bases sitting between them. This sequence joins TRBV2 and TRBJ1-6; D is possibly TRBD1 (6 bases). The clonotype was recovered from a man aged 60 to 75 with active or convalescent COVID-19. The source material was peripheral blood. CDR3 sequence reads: CATQGQGDSPLHF. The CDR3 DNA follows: TGTGCCACCCAGGGGCAGGGTGATTCACCCCTCCACTTT.